The clone carrying this TCR beta chain was detected a few times. The assay was immunoSEQ multiplex PCR, and TCRdb's table has in-frame clones only and misses some. The sample has roughly 64,000 clones, approximately 84% seen once. The source of the sample is a study of OX40 agonist ivuxolimab in advanced cancers. Study-level information: Every patient in dose escalation had hepatocellular carcinoma, melanoma, renal cell or head and neck cancer.

J lost 6 bases, V lost 2 bases, and 5 bases had no gene match. Germline loops: CDR1 SGHRS, CDR2 YFSETQ. This CDR3 has 15 amino acids. This clonotype was sampled from an adult with an advanced solid tumor such as melanoma, head and neck, liver or kidney cancer. Source: CD4+ or CD8+ T cells sorted from blood, taken in a trial of the OX40 agonist ivuxolimab. J is TRBJ2-3 and V is TRBV5-1, with 11 nucleotides matching TRBD2. CDR3 DNA sequence: TGCGCCAGCAGCTTACTAGCGGGAGTTGACGATACGCAGTATTTT. This codes for CASSLLAGVDDTQYF. Looking up the rest from reference TRBV5-1 and TRBJ2-3 gives the full variable domain: KAGVTQTPRYLIKTRGQQVTLSCSPISGHRSVSWYQQTPGQGLQFLFEYFSETQRNKGNFPGRFSGRQFSNSRSEMNVSTLELGDSALYLCASSLLAGVDDTQYFGPGTRLTVL.